This TCR beta chain was documented in a study of technical replicates of blood from a few donors (dated by TCRdb to 2017 to 2019). To prepare the library, the immunoSEQ multiplex PCR assay was applied. Imported from immuneACCESS, the table was reduced by TCRdb to in-frame sequences with V and J called. These copies leave out some clones; in studies compared against another copy, an unresolved V gene accounts for under half, and the cause of the remainder is not known. The sample table lists roughly 80,000 clones, approximately 93% of them with a count of one. The ten largest account for 0.41% of the sample. CDR1 and CDR2 are read off the germline V gene as SGHTA and FQGNSA. The CDR3 runs 15 amino acids, cysteine and phenylalanine included. Only the CDR3 part of the read is kept: 45 bases, read in frame from the first base. V is trimmed back by 1 base and J by 5 bases, and the junction contains 6 bases that no gene match accounts for.

On this clone itself: It lacks a known antigen. No base quality information exists; no much larger clone differs at one position.

This receptor was identified in a human donor in good health. The chain employs TRBV7-2 and TRBJ2-5, with 8 middle bases fitting TRBD2. The specimen was T cells isolated from PBMCs. The CDR3 region: CASSLGLAYGETQYF. The DNA sequence is given as TGTGCCAGCAGCTTAGGACTAGCGTATGGGGAGACCCAGTACTTC.